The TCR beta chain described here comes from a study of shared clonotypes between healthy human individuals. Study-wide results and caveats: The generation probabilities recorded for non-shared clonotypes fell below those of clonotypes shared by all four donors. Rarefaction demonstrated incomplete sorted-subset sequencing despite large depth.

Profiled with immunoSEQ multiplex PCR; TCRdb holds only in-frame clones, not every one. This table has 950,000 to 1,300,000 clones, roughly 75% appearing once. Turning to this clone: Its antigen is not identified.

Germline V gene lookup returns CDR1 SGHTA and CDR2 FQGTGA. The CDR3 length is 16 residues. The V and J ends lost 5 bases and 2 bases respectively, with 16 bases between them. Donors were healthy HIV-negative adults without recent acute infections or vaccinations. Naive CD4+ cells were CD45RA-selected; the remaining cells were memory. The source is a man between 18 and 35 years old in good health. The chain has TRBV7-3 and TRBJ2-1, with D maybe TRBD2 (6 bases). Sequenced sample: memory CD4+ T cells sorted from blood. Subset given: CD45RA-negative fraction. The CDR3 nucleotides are TGTGCCAGCAGCAAGAGCGGGCCCAGTACCTACAATGAGCAGTTCTTC. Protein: CASSKSGPSTYNEQFF.